These 10 T cell receptor beta chains were sequenced from one sample in a study of blood T cell repertoires in COVID-19. The method was immunoSEQ multiplex PCR; TCRdb's version includes in-frame clones alone and lacks a portion of them. The sample has approximately 27,000 clones, around 83% seen once. The sample was peripheral blood. Receptors originate from an older man with acute or convalescent COVID-19.

The chain employs TRBV5-6 and TRBJ2-1, with 10 bases matching TRBD1. This CDR3 spans 16 amino acids. CDR1 and CDR2 (germline): SGHDT, YYEEEE. V lost 4 bases and J lost 10; bases outside the gene matches: 14. The CDR3 reads CASSGRTGGIRGEQFF. The CDR3 coding sequence is TGTGCCAGCAGCGGACGGACAGGGGGTATAAGGGGAGAGCAGTTCTTC.

The chain combines TRBV3-1 (or the pseudogene TRBV3-2) with TRBJ2-3, with a tentative D call TRBD2 (6 bases). Germline V gene sequence: CDR1 LGHDT, CDR2 YNNKEL (reference sequence). Trimming removed 1 base from V and 2 bases from J, with 7 bases in between. This CDR3 spans 14 amino acids. The CDR3 is CASSQGLVTDTQYF. In DNA, the CDR3 is TGTGCCAGCAGCCAAGGACTAGTCACAGATACGCAGTATTTT.

This rearrangement joins TRBV7-2 to TRBJ1-1; D unclear. This CDR3 has 14 residues. Trimming cost V 5 bases and J 0 bases, with 10 bases left between them. Per germline, CDR1 SGHTA and CDR2 FQGNSA. The CDR3 loop reads CASSTQTLNTEAFF. The CDR3 bases are TGTGCCAGCAGCACCCAGACTCTGAACACTGAAGCTTTCTTT.

The V gene is TRBV12-3 or TRBV12-4, the J gene TRBJ1-3; D ambiguous. V gave up 7 bases and J gave up 3 bases, with 10 bases separating them. The CDR3 spans 13 residues. The CDR3 coding sequence is TGTGCCAGCAATACCGGAGTTGGAAACACCATATATTTT. It is translated as CASNTGVGNTIYF.

V gene TRBV5-8 combines with J gene TRBJ1-5; 7 bases are shared with TRBD1. The length of the CDR3 is 15 residues. V was clipped by 4 bases and J by 4 bases; unmatched bases: 8. The germline V gene has CDR1 SGHTS and CDR2 YDEGEE. The CDR3 sequence: CASSHRGGGNQPQHF. In nucleotides, the CDR3 is TGTGCCAGCAGCCACAGGGGAGGTGGAAATCAGCCCCAGCATTTT.

This clone occurred once. The rearrangement joins TRBV19 to TRBJ1-1; the D is unclear. The CDR3 runs 15 residues. The germline V gene encodes CDR1 LNHDA and CDR2 SQIVND (reference sequence). V lost 3 bases and J lost 1, with 12 bases in between. CDR3 nucleotides: TGTGCCAGTAGTATTGCTCCACAACCGAACACTGAAGCTTTCTTT. Protein sequence: CASSIAPQPNTEAFF.

The gene calls are TRBV9 and TRBJ2-2; a possible D gene is TRBD2 (5 bases). Germline-derived CDR1 and CDR2 are SGDLS and YYNGEE. This CDR3 has 13 residues. V was pared by 4 bases and J by 4 bases, with 8 bases between. CDR3: CASSSSFTGELFF. The DNA for the CDR3 is TGTGCCAGCAGCTCTAGCTTCACCGGGGAGCTGTTTTTT.

The V gene is TRBV27, the J gene TRBJ2-6; D remains unclear. CDR1 and CDR2 (germline): MNHEY, SMNVEV (reference sequence). Between the trimmed V and J ends, which lost 7 bases and 1 base, there was a span of 5 bases. The CDR3 spans 13 residues. CDR3 sequence: CASTFSGANVLTF. The CDR3 DNA follows: TGTGCCAGCACCTTTTCTGGGGCCAACGTCCTGACTTTC.

The J gene is TRBJ2-7, the V gene TRBV6-1, with a possible D match to TRBD1 (5 bases). Looked up from germline, CDR1 is MNHNS and CDR2 is SASEGT. Trimming removed 2 bases from V and 3 bases from J, with 14 bases in between. This CDR3 spans 15 amino acids. The CDR3 spells CASSEIRQPFYEQYF. The CDR3 DNA reads TGTGCCAGCAGTGAAATCCGACAGCCTTTCTACGAGCAGTACTTC.

The rearrangement links TRBV5-1 to TRBJ2-5; 8 bases map to TRBD2. Germline V gene data show CDR1 as SGHRS and CDR2 as YFSETQ. The CDR3 is 15 residues long. With V trimmed by 1 base and J by 2 bases, 4 bases remained unmatched. The CDR3 nucleotides are TGCGCCAGCAGCTTGTATGCGGGGGGACAAGAGACCCAGTACTTC. Residues: CASSLYAGGQETQYF.